This T cell receptor (beta chain) was captured in a study of OX40 agonist ivuxolimab in advanced cancers. Study-level findings and limits: The 0.1-3.0 mg/kg partial responders had among the lowest clonal expansion. At doses 0.1 to 3.0 mg/kg, CD4+ and CD8+ clones expanded.

Data came from immunoSEQ multiplex PCR; TCRdb stores just in-frame clones and leaves some out. The data hold about 45,000 clones, with under 95% observed a single time. To note about this clone: Antigen specificity is unknown.

Germline-derived CDR1 and CDR2 are SNHLY and FYNNEI. V was shortened by 3 bases and J by 0 bases, with 14 bases between the two germline ends. The CDR3 covers 17 residues. The sequences come from CD4+ or CD8+ T cells sorted from blood, collected in a trial of the OX40 agonist ivuxolimab. The receptor was isolated from an adult with an advanced solid tumor such as melanoma, head and neck, liver or kidney cancer. V and J are TRBV2 and TRBJ2-2, with D tentatively TRBD2 (5 bases). The CDR3 DNA reads TGTGCCAGCAGTGATCCCAGAGCGGAGTCGAACACCGGGGAGCTGTTTTTT. It encodes CASSDPRAESNTGELFF.